What follows are 18 T cell receptor beta chains derived from one specimen sequenced in a study of T cell clonotyping in hematopoietic cell transplantation (dated by TCRdb to the early 2020s). In light of the paper, this sample's time point label describes: recipient sample taken at acute GVHD onset. The library was built by means of the immunoSEQ multiplex PCR assay. The source is immuneACCESS, and TCRdb retained only in-frame sequences with V and J called. Part of the clones is not carried over; for the studies checked, unresolved V genes explain less than half of this, and the remainder is unexplained. The sample table lists about 9,300 clones, about 84% of them with a count of one. The ten largest clones represent over 40% of the sample. Sequencing used PBMCs, obtained at the time of graft-versus-host disease after allogeneic stem cell transplant. These receptors all stem from a male patient aged 55 to 70 who had an allogeneic stem cell transplant from an unrelated donor, so the T cells may come from the graft donor. Some clones in this sample may be carry-over from other donors' samples.

This clone came up once. The rearrangement links TRBV27 to TRBJ2-7; D is uncertain. This CDR3 region has 14 residues. Germline assignment: CDR1 MNHEY and CDR2 SMNVEV (reference sequence). V was pared by 4 bases and J by 2 bases, with 12 bases between. This CDR3 reads CASSSSPVAYEQYF. The CDR3 region has the DNA TGTGCCAGCAGTTCCTCGCCAGTCGCCTACGAGCAGTACTTC.

The chain carries TRBV27 and TRBJ2-1; no definite D call. V was shortened by 2 bases and J by 8 bases, with 16 bases between the two germline ends. There are 15 residues in the CDR3. Germline V lookup: CDR1 MNHEY, CDR2 SMNVEV (reference sequence). The CDR3 region has the DNA TGTGCCAGCAGTTTAAAACCCAATCCGGGCGATGAGCAGTTCTTC. Translating it yields CASSLKPNPGDEQFF.

The genes are TRBV28 and TRBJ2-7; 10 bases match TRBD2. Germline CDR1 reads MDHEN; CDR2 reads SYDVKM. The CDR3 is 16 residues long. With V trimmed by 5 bases and J by 3 bases, 10 bases remained unmatched. CDR3: CASSPIVAGGLYEQYF. The CDR3 DNA reads as TGTGCCAGCAGTCCCATAGTAGCGGGGGGCCTCTACGAGCAGTACTTC.

The chain recombines TRBV25-1 with TRBJ2-1; 7 bases line up with TRBD2. Trimming cost V 7 bases and J 9 bases; bases outside gene matches: 15. This CDR3 spans 15 amino acids. Germline CDR1 MGHDK, CDR2 SYGVNS. The CDR3 spells CASMSWAGEAGEQFF. The DNA for the CDR3 is TGTGCCAGCATGTCGTGGGCGGGAGAAGCGGGTGAGCAGTTCTTC.

This chain connects TRBV6-6 to TRBJ1-1, with D uncertain. The CDR3 loop spans 14 amino acids. V shed 4 bases and J shed 1 base, with 10 bases lying between them. Looked up from germline, CDR1 is MNHNY and CDR2 is SVGAGI (reference sequence). The CDR3 sequence: CASSFPGANTEAFF. The CDR3 DNA follows: TGTGCCAGCAGTTTTCCGGGAGCGAACACTGAAGCTTTCTTT.

The genes are TRBV19 and TRBJ2-7; tentative D call: TRBD1 (5 bases). Trimming shortened V by 4 bases and J by 6 bases, and 10 bases separated the two germline ends. CDR1 is LNHDA and CDR2 is SQIVND in the germline V gene (reference sequence). The CDR3 loop spans 12 amino acids. CDR3 region: CASSTTVGEQYF. CDR3 nucleotides: TGTGCCAGTAGTACGACAGTCGGCGAGCAGTACTTC. Full variable domain (outside the CDR3, taken from reference TRBV19 and TRBJ2-7): DGGITQSPKYLFRKEGQNVTLSCEQNLNHDAMYWYRQDPGQGLRLIYYSQIVNDFQKGDIAEGYSVSREKKESFPLTVTSAQKNPTAFYLCASSTTVGEQYFGPGTRLTVT.

The chain is built from TRBV7-9 and TRBJ2-1; the D is unclear. The CDR3 extends over 12 amino acids. CDR1 is SEHNR, CDR2 FQNEAQ, per germline (reference sequence). Deletions cut 1 base from V and 9 bases from J, with 7 bases between. The CDR3 bases are TGTGCCAGCAGCTTAGGGGGTACTGAGCAGTTCTTC. This codes for CASSLGGTEQFF.

Details on this clone: One end of the junction varies from germline; a read error may be responsible. The genes are TRBV2 and TRBJ2-4; TRBD1 aligns across 9 bases. The V gene's germline CDR1 is SNHLY and CDR2 FYNNEI. The CDR3 length is 12 residues. CDR3 bases: TGTGCCAGCAGCGAGGGACAGGGATCTTTGGGTTTC. It codes for CASSEGQGSLGF.

The V call is TRBV7-3, the J call TRBJ2-5; TRBD2 agrees at 9 bases. Germline CDR1 SGHTA, CDR2 FQGTGA. The CDR3 contains 16 residues. Losses at the gene ends were 1 base for V and 5 bases for J; bases not matched to a gene: 8. DNA of the CDR3: TGTGCCAGCAGCTTAAATGGCGGGGGGGCCCTGGAGACCCAGTACTTC. Translation gives CASSLNGGGALETQYF.

This chain uses TRBV27 with TRBJ2-5; 7 bases agree with TRBD1. The V and J ends lost 6 bases and 3 bases, in that order; junction bases with no gene match: 10. Germline V gene sequence: CDR1 MNHEY, CDR2 SMNVEV (reference sequence). There are 15 residues in the CDR3. The CDR3 spells CASSPVGQKKETQYF. The CDR3 DNA sequence: TGTGCCAGCAGCCCGGTGGGACAGAAAAAAGAGACCCAGTACTTC.

Points on this clone: An end of the junction does not agree with germline; a read error may underlie this. The chain joins TRBV6-6 to TRBJ1-2, with 7 bases aligning to TRBD1. CDR3 size: 14 residues. The germline V gene encodes CDR1 MNHNY and CDR2 SVGAGI (reference sequence). The CDR3 DNA reads as TGTGCCAGCAGTCTGCCCGGGACAGCCGCGCCCGTCCTCTTC. It yields the protein CASSLPGTAAPVLF.

The chain carries TRBV5-1 and TRBJ2-2; no firm D call. CDR3 length: 15 amino acids. Trimming removed 2 bases at V and 1 base at J, with 9 bases between. Germline CDR1 is SGHRS and CDR2 is YFSETQ. The CDR3 bases are TGCGCCAGCAGCTTCGCGCACGAGAACACCGGGGAGCTGTTTTTT. Translation gives CASSFAHENTGELFF. Based on the CDR3 plus reference TRBV5-1 and TRBJ2-2, the full variable domain is KAGVTQTPRYLIKTRGQQVTLSCSPISGHRSVSWYQQTPGQGLQFLFEYFSETQRNKGNFPGRFSGRQFSNSRSEMNVSTLELGDSALYLCASSFAHENTGELFFGEGSRLTVL.

The J gene is TRBJ2-1, the V gene TRBV6-5, with 12 positions matching TRBD2. This CDR3 spans 15 amino acids. CDR1 is MNHEY, CDR2 SVGAGI, per germline. J was trimmed by 9 bases and V by 6 bases; bases with no gene match: 9. CDR3 sequence reads: CASRRRTSGATEQFF. CDR3 bases: TGTGCCAGCAGGAGGAGGACTAGCGGGGCTACTGAGCAGTTCTTC.

The chain combines TRBV4-1 with TRBJ1-2, with 9 nucleotides matching TRBD1. This CDR3 contains 15 residues. J gave up 4 bases and V 4 bases, and 7 bases lay outside the gene matches. CDR1 is MGHRA, CDR2 YSYEKL, per germline. CDR3 DNA sequence: TGCGCCAGCAGCCCCACAGGGGGCAATCCCTATGGCTACACCTTC. It is translated as CASSPTGGNPYGYTF.

This clone is deemed medium-sized. The chain recombines TRBV4-1 with TRBJ1-5; D ambiguous. The CDR3 consists of 15 residues. Trimming cost V 0 bases and J 7 bases, with 13 bases left between them. CDR1 and CDR2 (germline): MGHRA, YSYEKL. Here the CDR3 DNA reads TGCGCCAGCAGCCAAGATAACGGATCTGGACAGCCCCAGCATTTT. Its translation: CASSQDNGSGQPQHF.

This clone was observed a few times. The rearrangement joins TRBV9 to TRBJ1-2, with a weak D call TRBD1 (5 bases). The V gene's germline CDR1 is SGDLS and CDR2 YYNGEE. The germline V and J ends were trimmed by 6 bases and 4 bases, with 10 bases remaining between them. CDR3 length: 12 residues. DNA of the CDR3: TGTGCCAGCAAAGGGACCTCCTATGGCTACACCTTC. Its translation: CASKGTSYGYTF.

The chain combines TRBV7-2 with TRBJ1-5; D is undetermined. CDR1 is SGHTA and CDR2 is FQGNSA in the germline V gene. The CDR3 totals 17 residues. V lost 5 bases, J lost 0 bases, and 17 bases lay in between. CDR3 nucleotides: TGTGCCAGCAGCCTCATTAACAGTGGGAATAGCAATCAGCCCCAGCATTTT. Its protein product is CASSLINSGNSNQPQHF.

Concerning this clone itself: The junction shows a germline mismatch at one end, possibly a read error. The genes are TRBV7-3 and TRBJ1-2; tentative D call: TRBD1 (5 bases). The CDR3 spans 14 residues. Germline CDR1 SGHTA, CDR2 FQGTGA. In nucleotides, the CDR3 is TGCGCCAGCAGCCAAGGACACCACGACTATGGCTACACCTTC. Amino acids: CASSQGHHDYGYTF.